Following are 11 T cell receptor beta chains from one sample sequenced in a study of ipilimumab plus nivolumab after autologous stem cell transplantation (dated by TCRdb to 2020 to 2022). The library relied on the immunoSEQ multiplex PCR assay. This immuneACCESS table, as held by TCRdb, lists in-frame sequences with V and J called but not all clones. Of the missing ones, under half trace to an unresolved V gene in checked studies; the others have no known cause. The sample has over 80,000 clones on record, 83% of them singletons. The top ten clonotypes cover around 2% of the sample. Sequencing was performed on PBMCs, taken in a trial of ipilimumab plus nivolumab as post-transplant consolidation. These receptors came from a male donor with diffuse large B-cell lymphoma.

This sequence joins TRBV10-3 and TRBJ2-1; 9 bases map to TRBD2. The CDR3 has 14 residues. Germline V gives CDR1 ENHRY, CDR2 SYGVKD. V dropped 8 bases and J dropped 4; count of bases not matched to a gene: 6. CDR3 sequence (DNA): TGTGCCATCGCCACTAGCGGGTCGTACAATGAGCAGTTCTTC. This translates into CAIATSGSYNEQFF.

The table lists this clone with a count of one. V is TRBV7-2 and J is TRBJ2-2, with unresolved D. The V and J ends lost 3 bases and 3 bases respectively, with 5 bases between them. Germline V gives CDR1 SGHTA, CDR2 FQGNSA. The CDR3 contains 13 residues. In nucleotides, the CDR3 is TGTGCCAGCAGCTTTCAGTACACCGGGGAGCTGTTTTTT. This encodes CASSFQYTGELFF.

This clone was seen once. The chain uses TRBV6-5 and TRBJ2-5; either TRBD1 or TRBD2 may fit D (5 bases each). Germline-derived CDR1 and CDR2 are MNHEY and SVGAGI. The CDR3 covers 13 residues. The V gene lost 2 bases and the J gene lost 6 bases, with 10 bases spanning the gap. CDR3: CASSYSPGQTQYF. CDR3 nucleotides: TGTGCCAGCAGTTACAGCCCGGGACAGACCCAGTACTTC.

The chain couples TRBV19 to TRBJ1-1; no clear D. V lost 5 bases and J 4 bases, leaving 8 bases between the germline ends. The length of the CDR3 is 12 residues. Germline V gene sequence: CDR1 LNHDA, CDR2 SQIVND (reference sequence). The CDR3: CASSPYSTEAFF. DNA for the CDR3: TGTGCCAGTAGTCCTTATTCCACTGAAGCTTTCTTT.

The V gene is TRBV6-1, the J gene TRBJ2-7, with D possibly being TRBD2 (7 bases). Germline V gives CDR1 MNHNS, CDR2 SASEGT. The CDR3 runs to 14 residues. Trimming pared 7 bases from V and 0 bases from J, leaving 13 bases between. The CDR3 sequence: CASIGGAPSYEQYF. The CDR3 coding sequence is TGTGCCAGCATTGGGGGGGCGCCCTCCTACGAGCAGTACTTC.

The rearrangement uses TRBV4-1 and TRBJ1-6; 11 nucleotides align to TRBD1. CDR3 size: 17 residues. The V segment lost 4 bases and the J segment 5 bases; nucleotides outside the gene matches: 7. Germline V CDR1 and CDR2: MGHRA, YSYEKL. CDR3 DNA sequence: TGCGCCAGCAGCCCCTGGACAGGGGGCCAGGATAATTCACCCCTCCACTTT. Translation gives CASSPWTGGQDNSPLHF.

The chain couples TRBV9 to TRBJ2-1, with 7 positions matching TRBD2. Looked up from germline, CDR1 is SGDLS and CDR2 is YYNGEE. This CDR3 is 14 amino acids long. The V and J ends lost 4 bases and 9 bases, in that order; junction bases with no gene match: 10. Written as DNA, the CDR3 is TGTGCCAGCAGCCCCCGACTAGCTAGCGGTGAGCAGTTCTTC. As protein: CASSPRLASGEQFF.

The rearrangement joins TRBV19 to TRBJ2-7; D might be TRBD1 (6 bases). The CDR3 is 14 residues long. The germline V gene encodes CDR1 LNHDA and CDR2 SQIVND (reference sequence). The V end was cut by 0 bases, the J end by 3 bases, with 9 bases between. Here the CDR3 reads CASSIDQGNYEQYF. CDR3 coding DNA: TGTGCCAGTAGTATAGATCAGGGGAACTACGAGCAGTACTTC.

J is TRBJ1-6 and V is TRBV5-8, with D possibly TRBD1 on 6 matching bases. Germline V CDR1 and CDR2: SGHTS, YDEGEE. This CDR3 is built from 12 residues. V was cut by 4 bases and J by 17 bases, with 16 bases left in between. CDR3 sequence: CASSLTGTIIHF. The CDR3 region has the DNA TGTGCCAGCAGCCTCACCGGGACAATTATCCACTTT.

Here the CDR3 DNA reads TGCGCCAGCAGCGGGACAGGCTACAATGAGCAGTTCTTC. Encoded protein: CASSGTGYNEQFF. The V call is TRBV5-1, the J call TRBJ2-1, with 8 bases that match TRBD1. There are 13 residues in the CDR3. Germline CDR1 is SGHRS and CDR2 is YFSETQ. J was trimmed by 3 bases and V by 4 bases; bases with no gene match: 0.

The sample holds one count of this clone. This chain links TRBV9 with TRBJ2-2; 7 positions match TRBD2. The length of the CDR3 is 17 residues. CDR1 is SGDLS and CDR2 is YYNGEE in the germline V gene. Trimming took 4 bases from V and 0 from J; bases not matched to a gene: 9. The CDR3 nucleotides read TGTGCCAGCAGCCCCTTCCGGGGGGTTGCGAACACCGGGGAGCTGTTTTTT. Translation gives CASSPFRGVANTGELFF.